Sequencing of this T cell receptor beta chain was carried out in a study of blood T cell repertoires in COVID-19. Looking at the study overall: Italy, Spain and the United States were the sources of the convalescent and acute COVID-19 samples. From T cells, B-cell-depleted T cells, or PBMCs came the material, which was cDNA or gDNA.

The CDR3 consists of 15 residues. The V and J ends lost 4 bases and 3 bases respectively, with 15 bases between them. CDR1 and CDR2 (germline): LGHDT, YNNKEL (reference sequence). Participants were aged 18 to 89 years, lived in around 25 US areas, and enrolled virtually. Participant-reported clinical history was the basis for cohort assignment. The assay was immunoSEQ multiplex PCR, and TCRdb's table has in-frame clones only and misses some. Of approximately 230,000 clones in the sample, 88% were seen once. This chain connects TRBV3-1 (or the pseudogene TRBV3-2) to TRBJ1-2; D might be TRBD1 (6 bases). Sequenced input: PBMCs or T cells enriched from blood (not recorded which). This receptor was identified in a woman aged 45-65 years with acute COVID-19. CDR3 nucleotide sequence: TGTGCCAGCAGCCCAGGCAGGGGCGCTTACTATGGCTACACCTTC. This codes for CASSPGRGAYYGYTF.